This T cell receptor (beta chain) was sequenced in a study of blood T cell repertoires in COVID-19. Study context: Samples of COVID-19 (acute and convalescent) were obtained from the United States, Italy and Spain. Sources were T cells, B-cell-depleted T cells, or PBMCs; the material itself was cDNA or gDNA.

Original methodology: How many nucleated cells were present was estimated from reference gene primer amplification. Here immunoSEQ multiplex PCR was the method, and the copy in TCRdb shows in-frame clones only, minus some. The V and J calls and clone size were taken over from that table, and D and trimming were inferred from the DNA. The sample includes 70,000 to 100,000 clones, approximately 86% of them seen just once. This CDR3 spans 14 amino acids. Trimming removed 7 bases from V and 1 base from J, with 13 bases in between. Germline CDR1 and CDR2: SGHTA and FQGNSA. This TCR derives from an elderly man with active or convalescent COVID-19. The chain uses TRBV7-2 and TRBJ1-1; TRBD1 is a possible D gene (6 bases). Sequenced: peripheral blood. CDR3 bases: TGTGCCAGCAACTCCGGGACACCGAACACTGAAGCTTTCTTT. Residues: CASNSGTPNTEAFF.